The rows below give T cell receptor beta chains drawn from one sample of a study of T cell responses to AZD1222 COVID-19 vaccine. Clones were sequenced by immunoSEQ multiplex PCR, and TCRdb holds only the in-frame ones, with some missing. The sample shows about 110,000 clones, more than 70% of them seen only once. This sample comprised peripheral blood, obtained on day 0 of MenACWY control vaccination. The receptors were gathered from an adult in good health. Each CDR3 is given with its conserved first and last residue. Fields, in order: CDR3 DNA, CDR3 protein, D gene, V gene, clone size, J gene. The D gene is left open where the match is weak. The size entry is marked missing in some rows and otherwise reads once, few, many or a size class.

cdr3_nt: TGTGCCAGCTCCCCTCCGGGACAGGCCAACTATGGCTACACCTTC
cdr3_aa: CASSPPGQANYGYTF
d_call: TRBD1
v_call: TRBV18
clone_size: NA
j_call: TRBJ1-2

cdr3_nt: TGTGCCAGCAGTTGGGACCGGGACAGGGACCCCCAAGGATCACCCCTCCACTTT
cdr3_aa: CASSWDRDRDPQGSPLHF
d_call: TRBD1
v_call: TRBV6-2/TRBV6-3
clone_size: NA
j_call: TRBJ1-6

cdr3_nt: TGTGCCAGCAGCCCCTTAGGGAGGGGGGGTGACACCATATATTTT
cdr3_aa: CASSPLGRGGDTIYF
d_call: NA
v_call: TRBV7-2
clone_size: NA
j_call: TRBJ1-3

cdr3_nt: TGTGCCAGCAGATACGAGGGGAGCACTGAAGCTTTCTTT
cdr3_aa: CASRYEGSTEAFF
d_call: NA
v_call: TRBV6-5
clone_size: once
j_call: TRBJ1-1

cdr3_nt: TGTGCCAGCAGTCCGGACAGAGTCGTGAACACTGAAGCTTTCTTT
cdr3_aa: CASSPDRVVNTEAFF
d_call: NA
v_call: TRBV25-1
clone_size: NA
j_call: TRBJ1-1

cdr3_nt: TGTGCCTGGAGTACTATCGGACAGCACCCCCAGCATTTT
cdr3_aa: CAWSTIGQHPQHF
d_call: NA
v_call: TRBV30
clone_size: once
j_call: TRBJ1-5

cdr3_nt: TGTGCCAGCAGCCCACGGGTGGGGGGGACTGAAGCTTTCTTT
cdr3_aa: CASSPRVGGTEAFF
d_call: NA
v_call: TRBV6-6
clone_size: NA
j_call: TRBJ1-1

cdr3_nt: TGTGCCAGCAGCCTTCTAATTGGAAACGAGCAGTACTTC
cdr3_aa: CASSLLIGNEQYF
d_call: NA
v_call: TRBV3-1/TRBV3-2
clone_size: once
j_call: TRBJ2-7

cdr3_nt: TGTGCCAGCAGCTTACAGGCTAGCACAGATACGCAGTATTTT
cdr3_aa: CASSLQASTDTQYF
d_call: NA
v_call: TRBV7-8
clone_size: NA
j_call: TRBJ2-3

cdr3_nt: TGTGCCAGCAGCTTAGTCGTCGGACAGGGGACTTACACCGGGGAGCTGTTTTTT
cdr3_aa: CASSLVVGQGTYTGELFF
d_call: TRBD1
v_call: TRBV7-6
clone_size: NA
j_call: TRBJ2-2

cdr3_nt: TGTGCCAGCAGTGACAGGGTCCTCACTGAAGCTTTCTTT
cdr3_aa: CASSDRVLTEAFF
d_call: TRBD1
v_call: TRBV7-8
clone_size: NA
j_call: TRBJ1-1

cdr3_nt: TGTGCCATCAGTGAGTCGCCTAGCGGGGGGCCAGATACGCAGTATTTT
cdr3_aa: CAISESPSGGPDTQYF
d_call: TRBD2
v_call: TRBV10-3
clone_size: once
j_call: TRBJ2-3

cdr3_nt: TGTGCCAGCAGTCCTTACACCGCAACTAATGAAAAACTGTTTTTT
cdr3_aa: CASSPYTATNEKLFF
d_call: NA
v_call: TRBV28
clone_size: NA
j_call: TRBJ1-4

cdr3_nt: TGTGCCAGCAGCTTAGATCGGCGGGCGGCTGAAGCTTTCTTT
cdr3_aa: CASSLDRRAAEAFF
d_call: NA
v_call: TRBV11-2
clone_size: NA
j_call: TRBJ1-1

cdr3_nt: TGCGCCAGCAGCCAGTCGTGGGTGGCCGAGGAAGATACGCAGTATTTT
cdr3_aa: CASSQSWVAEEDTQYF
d_call: NA
v_call: TRBV4-3
clone_size: NA
j_call: TRBJ2-3

cdr3_nt: TGCGCCAGCAGCTTGCTTTTAGGGGGCGGCGGTGAAGCTTTCTTT
cdr3_aa: CASSLLLGGGGEAFF
d_call: TRBD1
v_call: TRBV5-1
clone_size: NA
j_call: TRBJ1-1

cdr3_nt: TGTGCCAGCCGGCGGAGTGAGGACCACACTGAAGCTTTCTTT
cdr3_aa: CASRRSEDHTEAFF
d_call: NA
v_call: TRBV6-5
clone_size: NA
j_call: TRBJ1-1

cdr3_nt: TGTGCCAGCACCCCGGCACAAGCGGGCATTTATAGGGAGACCCAGTACTTC
cdr3_aa: CASTPAQAGIYRETQYF
d_call: NA
v_call: TRBV11-2
clone_size: NA
j_call: TRBJ2-5

cdr3_nt: TGTGCCAGCAGCCTCCGGGGGTCGGTGGACACCATATATTTT
cdr3_aa: CASSLRGSVDTIYF
d_call: NA
v_call: TRBV7-2
clone_size: NA
j_call: TRBJ1-3

cdr3_nt: TGTGCCAGCTCTCCGCCGGGTGATGGAAACACCATATATTTT
cdr3_aa: CASSPPGDGNTIYF
d_call: NA
v_call: TRBV18
clone_size: NA
j_call: TRBJ1-3

cdr3_nt: TGTGCCAGCAGCTTGGCAGGGGTGGACTACGAGCAGTACTTC
cdr3_aa: CASSLAGVDYEQYF
d_call: NA
v_call: TRBV11-2
clone_size: NA
j_call: TRBJ2-7